This T cell receptor (beta chain) was profiled in a study of OX40 agonist ivuxolimab in advanced cancers. About the research overall: People in dose escalation had one of these cancers: hepatocellular carcinoma, melanoma, renal cell or head and neck cancer.

Germline loops: CDR1 SGHRS, CDR2 YFSETQ. The V end was cut by 0 bases, the J end by 0 bases, with 11 bases between. CDR3 length: 16 residues. The method was immunoSEQ multiplex PCR; TCRdb's version includes in-frame clones alone and lacks a portion of them. Counted here are fewer than 140,000 clones, approximately 90% occurring once; the ten biggest clones make up more than 0.4%. This rearrangement joins TRBV5-1 to TRBJ2-3; D gene uncertain. The sequenced sample was CD4+ or CD8+ T cells sorted from blood, obtained in a trial of the OX40 agonist ivuxolimab. The source of this sequence is an adult with an advanced solid tumor such as melanoma, head and neck, liver or kidney cancer. The DNA for the CDR3 is TGCGCCAGCAGCTTGGGGCAGGTTTCTAGCACAGATACGCAGTATTTT. Protein product: CASSLGQVSSTDTQYF.